The T cell receptor (beta chain) under discussion was sequenced for a study of T cell responses to AZD1222 COVID-19 vaccine (dated by TCRdb to the early 2020s). For the study in its entirety: TCR sequencing covered about 230 trial participants: 200 to 210 given two doses of AZD1222 and about 26 given two doses of MenACWY control vaccine. Enrollment into the trials was organized by age into subgroups of 18-55, 56-69 and 70-plus years, and those subgroups contained roughly 140, 27 and 60 TCR-sequenced participants, respectively. The paper's findings and limits, for the study overall: In the small 56-69-year group, the increase in depth fell short of significance, most likely because of low power. Because no day 14 peak-response samples were available, the repertoires could be characterized only after the peak T cell response. A significant rise in spike-specific TCR breadth and depth was observed after two AZD1222 doses relative to day 0 and relative to MenACWY recipients. Epitopes outside the regions mutated in the B.1.351 and B.1.1.7 variants were reportedly recognized by nearly half of the unique spike-specific TCRs. Conclusions about previously exposed vaccinees were limited because only six or seven AZD1222 recipients were SARS-CoV-2 seropositive at baseline. Vaccine-associated CD4 TCRs spanned the whole spike protein, with dominant responses in regions 160-218 and 743-854. Participants were mostly white British and included more females than males, and it was suggested by the authors that clonal diversity may have been underestimated.

Read against the paper, the sample's time point label means: baseline before first vaccination. The vaccinee samples were drawn from two UK trials, COV001 and COV002, one of which was a single-blind randomized controlled phase 2/3 trial testing AZD1222 (ChAdOx1 nCoV-19) in healthy adults. For TCRbeta chain sequencing, PBMC samples were collected from trial participants at day 0 and at day 28 after the second dose. The V and J ends are trimmed by 8 bases and 8 bases, leaving 16 bases between them. The germline V gene (reference sequence) supplies CDR1 GTSNPN and CDR2 SVGIG. Including cysteine and phenylalanine, the CDR3 has 13 amino acids. Only CDR3 DNA remains: 39 bases, in frame from the first base. The CDR3 regions of human TCRbeta chains were analyzed by immunosequencing. On the study's bioinformatics: TCRs in the repertoires were compared against a reference library of SARS-CoV-2-specific TCRs that had been generated with the MIRA antigen-specificity platform. Breadth was defined as the fraction of unique TCRs that were SARS-CoV-2-associated, and depth was defined as the fraction of total T cells that were SARS-CoV-2-associated. Each spike-specific TCR was assigned to its reactive spike region and to a CD4 or CD8 class using the MIRA data. Log10-transformed breadth and depth values were compared by one-way ANOVA with Sidak's multiple comparisons tests. TCRdb re-hosts the immuneACCESS table, in-frame sequences only. Its copies lack some clones; in the studies checked, an unresolved V gene accounts for under half of them, and the cause for the rest is not known. V and J calls and clone size are those listed in that table; D and trimming were worked out from the DNA. This sample's table has entries for some 150,000 clones. Clones ranked in the top ten supply about 2.2% of the sample.

Turning to this clone: Its antigen remains unidentified.

This receptor was obtained from an adult in good health. Sequencing used peripheral blood. The chain links TRBV30 with TRBJ1-6, with TRBD1 perhaps the D gene, on 5 matching bases. The nucleotides read TGTGCCCGTTCAACACGGGGGGATTCACCCCTCCACTTT. This encodes CARSTRGDSPLHF.